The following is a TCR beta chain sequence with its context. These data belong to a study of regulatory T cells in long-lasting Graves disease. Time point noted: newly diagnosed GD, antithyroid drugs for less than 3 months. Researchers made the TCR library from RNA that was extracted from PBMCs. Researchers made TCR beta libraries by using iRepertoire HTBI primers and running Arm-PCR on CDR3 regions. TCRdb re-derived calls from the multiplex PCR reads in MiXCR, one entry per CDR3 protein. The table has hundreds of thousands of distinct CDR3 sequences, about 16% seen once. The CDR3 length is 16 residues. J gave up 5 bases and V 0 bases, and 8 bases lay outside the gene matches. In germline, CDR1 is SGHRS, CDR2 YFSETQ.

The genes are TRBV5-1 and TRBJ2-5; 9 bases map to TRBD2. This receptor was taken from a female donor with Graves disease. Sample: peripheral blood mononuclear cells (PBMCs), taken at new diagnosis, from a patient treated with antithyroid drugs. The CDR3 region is CASSLEAGGPFETQYF. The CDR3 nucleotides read TGCGCCAGCAGCTTGGAGGCGGGAGGGCCTTTCGAGACCCAGTACTTC.